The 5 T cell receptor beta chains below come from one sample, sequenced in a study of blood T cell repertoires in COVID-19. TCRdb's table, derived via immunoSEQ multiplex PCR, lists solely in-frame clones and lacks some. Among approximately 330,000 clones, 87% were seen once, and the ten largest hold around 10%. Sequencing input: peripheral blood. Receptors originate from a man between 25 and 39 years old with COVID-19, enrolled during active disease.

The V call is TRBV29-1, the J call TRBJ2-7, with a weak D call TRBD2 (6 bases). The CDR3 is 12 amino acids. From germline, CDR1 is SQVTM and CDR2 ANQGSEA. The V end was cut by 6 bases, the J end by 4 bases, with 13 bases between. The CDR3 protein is CSVRGARYEQYF. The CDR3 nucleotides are TGCAGCGTGCGGGGCGCGCGGTACGAGCAGTACTTC.

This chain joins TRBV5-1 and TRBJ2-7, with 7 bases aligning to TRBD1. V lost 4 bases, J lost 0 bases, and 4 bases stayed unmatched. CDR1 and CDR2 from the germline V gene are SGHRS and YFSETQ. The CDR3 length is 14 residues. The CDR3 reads CASSEDRISYEQYF. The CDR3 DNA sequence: TGCGCCAGCAGCGAGGACAGGATCTCCTACGAGCAGTACTTC.

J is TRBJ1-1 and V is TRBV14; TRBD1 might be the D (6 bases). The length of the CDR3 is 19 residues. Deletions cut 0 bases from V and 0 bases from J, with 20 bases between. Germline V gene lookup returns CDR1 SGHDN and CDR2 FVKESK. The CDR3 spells CASSQDPGRTENMNTEAFF. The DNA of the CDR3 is TGTGCCAGCAGCCAAGATCCAGGTCGGACAGAAAATATGAACACTGAAGCTTTCTTT.

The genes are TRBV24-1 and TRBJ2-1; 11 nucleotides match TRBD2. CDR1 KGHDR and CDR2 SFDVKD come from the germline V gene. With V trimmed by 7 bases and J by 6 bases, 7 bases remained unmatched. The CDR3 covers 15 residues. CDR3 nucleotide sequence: TGTGCCACCAGCACTAGCGGGAGAAGATTCAATGAGCAGTTCTTC. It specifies CATSTSGRRFNEQFF.

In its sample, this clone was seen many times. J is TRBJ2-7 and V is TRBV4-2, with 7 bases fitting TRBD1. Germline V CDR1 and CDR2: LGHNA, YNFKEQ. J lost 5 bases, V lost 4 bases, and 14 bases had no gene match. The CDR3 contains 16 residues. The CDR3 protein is CASSPPAEGAVNEQYF. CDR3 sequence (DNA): TGTGCCAGCAGCCCACCAGCTGAGGGGGCGGTAAACGAGCAGTACTTC.